Shown below are 28 T cell receptor beta chains from a single sample sequenced in a study of T cell responses to AZD1222 COVID-19 vaccine. Measured with immunoSEQ multiplex PCR; TCRdb has only the in-frame clones, and not every one. The data contain approximately 200,000 clones, 90% to 95% of them singletons. The input for sequencing was peripheral blood, taken 28 days after the second AZD1222 dose. The receptors originated from an adult who received the AZD1222 COVID-19 vaccine.

This chain uses TRBV11-2 with TRBJ1-1, with D possibly matching TRBD1 (5 bases). The V end lost 4 bases, the J end lost 3 bases, and 15 bases lay between the germline ends. This CDR3 has 15 residues. Germline V gives CDR1 SGHAT, CDR2 FQNNGV. CDR3 coding DNA: TGTGCCAGCAGCTCCTTGCAGGGAGACTACACTGAAGCTTTCTTT. This gives the protein CASSSLQGDYTEAFF.

The chain combines TRBV5-4 with TRBJ1-2, with 11 bases matching TRBD1. The germline gives CDR1 SGHNT, CDR2 YYREEE (reference sequence). This CDR3 contains 15 residues. Trimming took 3 bases from V and 2 from J; bases not matched to a gene: 3. In nucleotides, the CDR3 is TGTGCCAGCAGCTCCCGGGACAGGGGGAACTATGGCTACACCTTC. Translated: CASSSRDRGNYGYTF. The complete variable domain, with remaining parts taken from reference TRBV5-4 and TRBJ1-2, reads ETGVTQSPTHLIKTRGQQVTLRCSSQSGHNTVSWYQQALGQGPQFIFQYYREEENGRGNFPPRFSGLQFPNYSSELNVNALELDDSALYLCASSSRDRGNYGYTFGSGTRLTVV.

The V and J genes are TRBV28 and TRBJ2-5, with 7 bases lining up with TRBD1. Looked up from germline, CDR1 is MDHEN and CDR2 is SYDVKM. The CDR3 contains 15 residues. V was clipped by 1 base and J by 2 bases; unmatched bases: 4. The CDR3 spells CASSLSSRGQETQYF. The CDR3 DNA reads TGTGCCAGCAGTTTATCCTCCAGGGGGCAAGAGACCCAGTACTTC.

The chain employs TRBV24-1 and TRBJ2-5, with TRBD1 as a possible D gene (6 bases). The germline CDR1 and CDR2 sequences are KGHDR and SFDVKD. There are 19 residues in the CDR3. V lost 1 base and J 1 base, leaving 21 bases between the germline ends. This CDR3 reads CATSDFRVEQGRPQETQYF. The CDR3, as DNA: TGTGCCACCAGTGATTTCAGGGTCGAACAGGGAAGGCCCCAAGAGACCCAGTACTTC.

The chain combines TRBV28 with TRBJ1-5; the D gene is possibly TRBD1 (6 bases). Trimming stripped 6 bases from V and 5 bases from J, with 11 bases between. The CDR3 contains 13 residues. In germline, CDR1 is MDHEN, CDR2 SYDVKM. CDR3 bases: TGTGCCAGCAGAGCTGACAGGTATCAGCCCCAGCATTTT. Encoded protein: CASRADRYQPQHF.

The V and J genes are TRBV6-6 and TRBJ1-4; no reliable D call. The CDR3 is made up of 15 amino acids. Trimming took 4 bases from V and 0 from J, leaving 9 bases between them. The germline V gene has CDR1 MNHNY and CDR2 SVGAGI (reference sequence). CDR3 nucleotide sequence: TGTGCCAGCAGTTTTGGGAATCCAACTAATGAAAAACTGTTTTTT. Its protein is CASSFGNPTNEKLFF.

The chain links TRBV9 to TRBJ2-1, with TRBD2 matching over 11 bases. There are 16 residues in the CDR3. V gave up 3 bases and J gave up 4 bases; unmatched junction bases: 6. CDR1 and CDR2 from the germline V gene are SGDLS and YYNGEE. The CDR3 spells CASSAQGLAAYNEQFF. CDR3 nucleotides: TGTGCCAGCAGCGCCCAGGGACTAGCGGCTTACAATGAGCAGTTCTTC.

CDR3 bases: TGCGCCAGCAGCTTGGGGACAGGGGGCAATGGCTACACCTTC. Translation: CASSLGTGGNGYTF. This chain joins TRBV5-1 and TRBJ1-2; 11 nucleotides agree with TRBD1. The CDR3 has 14 amino acids. The V gene's germline CDR1 is SGHRS and CDR2 YFSETQ. The ends lost 0 bases at V and 6 bases at J; junction bases unmatched: 1.

V usage is TRBV4-2 and J usage is TRBJ2-7, with no clear D. CDR3 size: 13 residues. Germline V gene lookup returns CDR1 LGHNA and CDR2 YNFKEQ. Trimming removed 1 base at V and 4 bases at J, with 8 bases between. CDR3 amino acids: CASSQGSIYEQYF. CDR3 nucleotide sequence: TGTGCCAGCAGCCAAGGATCAATTTACGAGCAGTACTTC.

The chain carries TRBV6-5 and TRBJ2-2; the D gene is possibly TRBD2 (6 bases). The V and J ends lost 6 bases and 5 bases respectively, with 13 bases between them. In germline, CDR1 is MNHEY, CDR2 SVGAGI. This CDR3 spans 14 amino acids. CDR3 residues: CASRSQGLTGELFF. The CDR3 DNA sequence: TGTGCCAGCAGGAGCCAGGGACTGACCGGGGAGCTGTTTTTT.

This chain joins TRBV27 and TRBJ2-2, with D perhaps TRBD2 (5 bases). Germline CDR1 is MNHEY and CDR2 is SMNVEV (reference sequence). The CDR3 has 15 amino acids. V shed 4 bases and J shed 3 bases, with 12 bases lying between them. The DNA for the CDR3 is TGTGCCAGCAGTTCCTGGTTGAGGGACACCGGGGAGCTGTTTTTT. Protein: CASSSWLRDTGELFF.

This chain connects TRBV18 to TRBJ2-7, with D unresolved. The germline V and J ends were trimmed by 3 bases and 1 base, with 13 bases remaining between them. This CDR3 is 15 amino acids long. Germline V gives CDR1 KGHSH, CDR2 LQKENI. The CDR3 protein is CASSPSLTASYEQYF. CDR3 sequence (DNA): TGTGCCAGCTCACCTAGCCTTACAGCGTCCTACGAGCAGTACTTC.

V is TRBV3-1 (or the pseudogene TRBV3-2) and J is TRBJ2-5; tentatively, D is TRBD2 (6 bases). The germline gives CDR1 LGHDT, CDR2 YNNKEL (reference sequence). The V and J ends lost 0 bases and 2 bases respectively, with 16 bases between them. The CDR3 totals 17 residues. The CDR3 reads CASSQDRSGGNQETQYF. The CDR3, as DNA: TGTGCCAGCAGCCAAGATCGAAGCGGCGGGAATCAAGAGACCCAGTACTTC.

The chain has TRBV27 and TRBJ1-1; D may be TRBD1 (6 bases). Trimming stripped 0 bases from V and 3 bases from J, with 8 bases between. Germline V gene data show CDR1 as MNHEY and CDR2 as SMNVEV (reference sequence). There are 14 residues in the CDR3. CDR3 DNA: TGTGCCAGCAGTTTATCAGGGGGATACACTGAAGCTTTCTTT. Amino acids: CASSLSGGYTEAFF.

The chain recombines TRBV20-1 with TRBJ1-2; D is ambiguous. V shed 3 bases and J shed 2 bases, with 7 bases lying between them. The CDR3 length is 12 residues. Per the germline V gene, CDR1 is DFQATT and CDR2 is SNEGSKA (reference sequence). The CDR3 coding sequence is TGCAGTGCTAGTGGTCAGAACTATGGCTACACCTTC. Its protein is CSASGQNYGYTF.

This chain uses TRBV30 with TRBJ1-1; D gene uncertain. V was clipped by 0 bases and J by 3 bases, with 8 bases between them. Germline CDR1 reads GTSNPN; CDR2 reads SVGIG (reference sequence). This CDR3 has 13 amino acids. The chain's CDR3 is CAWSVAGYTEAFF. The CDR3 nucleotides are TGTGCCTGGAGTGTAGCGGGGTACACTGAAGCTTTCTTT.

The V call is TRBV11-3, the J call TRBJ2-1; D gene ambiguous. Trimming left V 5 bases short and J 3 bases short, with 11 bases between. The CDR3 totals 14 residues. CDR1 and CDR2 (germline): SGHNT, YENEEA. Here the CDR3 reads CASSPLTRYNEQFF. The CDR3 region has the DNA TGTGCCAGCAGCCCCCTGACTCGCTACAATGAGCAGTTCTTC. The variable domain in full, completed from reference TRBV11-3 and TRBJ2-1, reads EAGVVQSPRYKIIEKKQPVAFWCNPISGHNTLYWYLQNLGQGPELLIRYENEEAVDDSQLPKDRFSAERLKGVDSTLKIQPAELGDSAVYLCASSPLTRYNEQFFGPGTRLTVL.

In nucleotides, the CDR3 is TGTGCCAGCAGCTTGGGGCGGTTTACCGGAAACACCATATATTTT. Encoded protein: CASSLGRFTGNTIYF. The rearrangement joins TRBV7-2 to TRBJ1-3, with D perhaps TRBD1 (5 bases). CDR1 and CDR2 (germline): SGHTA, FQGNSA. V lost 3 bases to trimming and J lost 4 bases, with 13 bases between them. CDR3 length equals 15 residues.

This clone was seen a few times. The chain has TRBV4-1 and TRBJ2-6, with 12 bases matching TRBD1. The CDR3 has 15 residues. Germline V gives CDR1 MGHRA, CDR2 YSYEKL. Trimming removed 10 bases from V and 15 bases from J; junction bases left unmatched: 16. The CDR3 loop is CATTVGTGGPYDLTF. Written as DNA, the CDR3 is TGCGCCACCACAGTGGGGACAGGGGGCCCCTATGACCTGACTTTC.

V is TRBV19 and J is TRBJ2-1; D is perhaps TRBD2 (5 bases). This CDR3 contains 14 residues. CDR1 LNHDA and CDR2 SQIVND come from the germline V gene (reference sequence). Trimming took off 4 bases at V and 3 bases at J, with 10 bases between the two ends. The CDR3 spells CASSREPIYNEQFF. CDR3 nucleotides: TGTGCCAGTAGTAGGGAGCCAATCTACAATGAGCAGTTCTTC. The variable domain in full, with the rest retrieved from reference TRBV19 and TRBJ2-1, is DGGITQSPKYLFRKEGQNVTLSCEQNLNHDAMYWYRQDPGQGLRLIYYSQIVNDFQKGDIAEGYSVSREKKESFPLTVTSAQKNPTAFYLCASSREPIYNEQFFGPGTRLTVL.

V is TRBV27 and J is TRBJ2-7; TRBD2 agrees at 9 bases. V was pared by 8 bases and J by 2 bases, with 10 bases of the junction left unmatched. The CDR3 is 15 residues long. Germline V gene sequence: CDR1 MNHEY, CDR2 SMNVEV (reference sequence). The DNA for the CDR3 is TGTGCCAGCGTTCCCCGGGCTAGCGGGACCTACGAGCAGTACTTC. The encoded protein is CASVPRASGTYEQYF.

The CDR3 loop is CSASFHGTANEKLFF. CDR3 coding DNA: TGCAGTGCTAGTTTCCACGGGACAGCTAATGAAAAACTGTTTTTT. This chain joins TRBV20-1 and TRBJ1-4; TRBD1 aligns across 7 bases. This CDR3 region has 15 residues. The junction had 7 bases not matched to a gene; V was cut back by 3 bases and J by 3 bases. Germline V CDR1 and CDR2: DFQATT, SNEGSKA (reference sequence).

The gene calls are TRBV6-5 and TRBJ1-2, with a weak D call TRBD1 (6 bases). Germline loops: CDR1 MNHEY, CDR2 SVGAGI. Trimming removed 6 bases from V and 6 bases from J, with 11 bases in between. This CDR3 is 12 amino acids long. In DNA form, the CDR3 reads TGTGCCAGCAGCACAAACAGGGATGGCTACACCTTC. Its protein product is CASSTNRDGYTF.

The chain uses TRBV4-3 and TRBJ1-2; the D is unclear. The ends were cut back, 1 base at V and 2 bases at J, with 8 bases in the middle. The length of the CDR3 is 14 residues. Germline V gives CDR1 LGHNA, CDR2 YSLEER. The chain's CDR3 is CASSQGVGNYGYTF. CDR3 DNA: TGCGCCAGCAGCCAAGGGGTGGGCAACTATGGCTACACCTTC.

V is TRBV18 and J is TRBJ2-5; TRBD1 agrees at 9 bases. The germline V gene encodes CDR1 KGHSH and CDR2 LQKENI. V was clipped by 3 bases and J by 5 bases; unmatched bases: 4. The CDR3 length is 14 residues. The CDR3 DNA is TGTGCCAGCTCACCGGGACAGGGAGGGGAGACCCAGTACTTC. Protein sequence: CASSPGQGGETQYF.

The CDR3 nucleotides are TGTGCCAGCAGCCCAGTCGGAGAGAACACCGGGGAGCTGTTTTTT. It encodes CASSPVGENTGELFF. This chain connects TRBV28 to TRBJ2-2; no definite D call. V was pared by 6 bases and J by 1 base, with 12 bases between. The CDR3 is made up of 15 amino acids. Looked up from germline, CDR1 is MDHEN and CDR2 is SYDVKM.

The chain joins TRBV19 to TRBJ2-3; 11 positions agree with TRBD2. Germline CDR1 LNHDA, CDR2 SQIVND (reference sequence). Trimming removed 3 bases from V and 5 bases from J; junction bases left unmatched: 4. The CDR3 spans 15 residues. CDR3 sequence (DNA): TGTGCCAGTAGTATTCGTCTAGCGGGAGGAGATACGCAGTATTTT. The encoded protein is CASSIRLAGGDTQYF.

The chain couples TRBV24-1 to TRBJ2-7; D perhaps matches TRBD1 (5 bases). The CDR3 is 15 amino acids. CDR1 and CDR2 (germline): KGHDR, SFDVKD. V was cut by 8 bases and J by 1 base, with 17 bases left in between. CDR3 in DNA: TGTGCCACCATTCCTCAAGGGGTCCCTTCCTACGAGCAGTACTTC. Translated: CATIPQGVPSYEQYF.